This T cell receptor beta chain was observed in a study of vaccination effects on CD4 cells after COVID-19. The wider study: Participants completed two doses of the BNT162b2 or mRNA-1273 vaccine.

Regarding the study as a whole: Missing from the study were early post-infection timepoints, and its convalescent patients were few. Whether induced by infection or by vaccine, clones showed marked clonal contraction late after vaccination.

Remarks on this clone: The antigen remains undetermined.

V dropped 0 bases and J dropped 5 bases, with 13 bases sitting between them. The CDR3 sequence is 16 residues long. CDR1 and CDR2 (germline): KGHDR, SFDVKD. Sequencing used immunoSEQ multiplex PCR; TCRdb keeps in-frame clones, though not all of them. The data hold some 60,000 clones, with less than 85% observed a single time. Prior to sequencing, the ViraFEST assay stimulated PBMC with viral peptide pools, which expanded the antigen-specific CD4+ T cells. The culture ran for 10 days before CD4+ T cells were isolated. Neither prior SARS-CoV-2 infection nor positive nucleocapsid antibodies were present in the vaccine recipients. After about 2 million PBMC were placed in each well, they were cultured with approximately 9.1 IU/ml IL-2 and approximately 9.4 ug/ml peptides.

Sample: CD4+ T cells from PBMCs cultured with HCoV-NL63 spike peptides, taken before COVID-19 vaccination. The source is a human donor who received a COVID-19 vaccine. The chain links TRBV24-1 to TRBJ2-1, with D possibly matching TRBD1 (6 bases). For the CDR3, the DNA is TGTGCCACCAGTGATTTGCGAGGGGGTGGCGACAATGAGCAGTTCTTC. Translation: CATSDLRGGGDNEQFF.